The 18 T cell receptor beta chains presented below share a single source sample, sequenced in a study of T-cell reconstitution after alpha-beta-depleted transplantation in children. The TCRbeta library incorporated unique molecular identifiers. TCRdb re-called the PCR reads with MiXCR, one entry per CDR3 protein. The sample shows roughly 100,000 distinct CDR3 sequences, 7% to 8% of them seen only once. Sample: PBMCs, taken before TCRalphabeta/CD19-depleted stem cell transplant. These receptors all stem from a boy younger than 10 with acute lymphoblastic leukemia, due to receive a stem cell transplant.

This clonotype showed up many times. The V call is TRBV6-5, the J call TRBJ1-4; D gene unclear. CDR1 MNHEY and CDR2 SVGAGI come from the germline V gene. There are 12 residues in the CDR3. V was pared by 5 bases and J by 7 bases, with 8 bases between. DNA for the CDR3: TGTGCCAGCAGTGCCTTAGGTGAAAAACTGTTTTTT. Translating gives CASSALGEKLFF.

CDR3 loop: CSVDFSDDPYGYTF. In DNA form, the CDR3 reads TGCAGCGTTGACTTCTCCGACGACCCCTATGGCTACACCTTC. The V gene is TRBV29-1, the J gene TRBJ1-2; no reliable D call. CDR1 and CDR2 from the germline V gene are SQVTM and ANQGSEA. Trimming left V 3 bases short and J 4 bases short, with 15 bases between. The CDR3 has 14 amino acids.

The table lists this clonotype with many counts. The J gene is TRBJ2-7, the V gene TRBV20-1; 7 nucleotides match TRBD1. CDR1 and CDR2 (germline): DFQATT, SNEGSKA (reference sequence). V was pared by 6 bases and J by 7 bases, with 15 bases of the junction left unmatched. The CDR3 length is 14 residues. The CDR3 protein is CSAPPGTALGEQYF. DNA of the CDR3: TGCAGTGCACCCCCCGGGACAGCCTTGGGTGAGCAGTACTTC.

This clonotype came up many times. The chain uses TRBV5-6 and TRBJ1-1, with no clear D. Between the trimmed V and J ends, which lost 4 bases and 7 bases, there was a span of 14 bases. The CDR3 runs to 13 residues. Per germline, CDR1 SGHDT and CDR2 YYEEEE. CDR3 in amino acids: CASSPSGVSEAFF. CDR3 DNA sequence: TGTGCCAGCAGCCCCTCGGGTGTTAGTGAAGCTTTCTTT.

This clonotype was observed many times. The chain uses TRBV9 and TRBJ1-1; no definite D call. The germline V gene has CDR1 SGDLS and CDR2 YYNGEE. The CDR3 totals 13 residues. Deletions cut 4 bases from V and 1 base from J, with 8 bases between. The CDR3 loop is CASSLVSNTEAFF. The CDR3 nucleotides are TGTGCCAGCAGCCTGGTCTCGAACACTGAAGCTTTCTTT.

The J gene is TRBJ1-3, the V gene TRBV20-1; D is perhaps TRBD1 (6 bases). The CDR3 totals 14 residues. V lost 6 bases to trimming and J lost 7 bases, with 19 bases between them. Germline CDR1 reads DFQATT; CDR2 reads SNEGSKA (reference sequence). The CDR3 spells CSATPGTISNTIYF. Written as DNA, the CDR3 is TGCAGTGCGACGCCCGGGACAATTAGCAACACCATATATTTT.

V gene TRBV10-2 combines with J gene TRBJ1-1; D is unclear. The V and J ends lost 6 bases and 4 bases respectively, with 12 bases between them. Germline V lookup: CDR1 WSHSY, CDR2 SAAADI. The CDR3 has 13 residues. The CDR3 is CASRVGGPTEAFF. Here the CDR3 DNA reads TGCGCCAGCAGAGTTGGCGGTCCCACTGAAGCTTTCTTT.

This clonotype has a handful of counts. The chain uses TRBV6-1 and TRBJ2-7; maybe TRBD2 (5 bases). The V end was cut by 6 bases, the J end by 0 bases, with 12 bases between. The CDR3 is 14 amino acids. Per germline, CDR1 MNHNS and CDR2 SASEGT. The CDR3 bases are TGTGCCAGCAGGCGGACTCCCAGCTCCTACGAGCAGTACTTC. This gives the protein CASRRTPSSYEQYF.

The rearrangement joins TRBV20-1 to TRBJ2-6; tentatively, D is TRBD2 (5 bases). V was pared by 1 base and J by 0 bases, with 13 bases between. The CDR3 extends over 17 amino acids. Germline CDR1 and CDR2: DFQATT and SNEGSKA (reference sequence). The CDR3 DNA reads as TGCAGTGCTAGAGGCGCGGGCAGGCTCTCTGGGGCCAACGTCCTGACTTTC. This translates into CSARGAGRLSGANVLTF.

This clonotype turned up a few times. This chain uses TRBV14 with TRBJ2-3; D remains unclear. CDR1 is SGHDN and CDR2 is FVKESK in the germline V gene. With 0 bases removed from V and 4 bases from J, the gap between germline ends came to 11 bases. The CDR3 contains 15 residues. CDR3 in amino acids: CASSQDRKGSDTQYF. DNA for the CDR3: TGTGCCAGCAGCCAAGATCGAAAAGGCTCAGATACGCAGTATTTT. Full variable domain (missing parts from reference TRBV14 and TRBJ2-3): EAGVTQFPSHSVIEKGQTVTLRCDPISGHDNLYWYRRVMGKEIKFLLHFVKESKQDESGMPNNRFLAERTGGTYSTLKVQPAELEDSGVYFCASSQDRKGSDTQYFGPGTRLTVL.

V gene TRBV7-2 combines with J gene TRBJ1-5; D gene uncertain. The V end lost 5 bases, the J end lost 15 bases, and 14 bases lay between the germline ends. The length of the CDR3 is 11 residues. CDR1 and CDR2 from the germline V gene are SGHTA and FQGNSA. The CDR3 sequence: CASSGGVLLHF. CDR3 sequence (DNA): TGTGCCAGCAGCGGAGGAGTCCTCTTGCATTTT.

This clonotype was counted at least ten times. CDR3 sequence (DNA): TGTGCCAGCAGTCCGACTAGCGGGGGGTCGGAGACCCAGTACTTC. It codes for CASSPTSGGSETQYF. The chain employs TRBV6-1 and TRBJ2-5, with 13 positions matching TRBD2. Per germline, CDR1 MNHNS and CDR2 SASEGT. The J segment lost 5 bases and the V segment lost 5 bases, leaving 5 bases of the junction unmatched. This CDR3 is built from 15 residues.

This clonotype was picked up a small number of times. The chain recombines TRBV6-1 with TRBJ1-4; no reliable D call. CDR1 and CDR2 (germline): MNHNS, SASEGT. There are 13 residues in the CDR3. Trimming removed 5 bases at V and 5 bases at J, with 9 bases between. The DNA for the CDR3 is TGTGCCAGCAGTAAGGACGCAAATGAAAAACTGTTTTTT. Amino acids: CASSKDANEKLFF.

This clonotype appeared many times. The chain joins TRBV6-5 to TRBJ2-4; D may be TRBD2 (6 bases). Germline CDR1 reads MNHEY; CDR2 reads SVGAGI. The V and J ends lost 0 bases and 7 bases respectively, with 19 bases between them. The CDR3 sequence is 17 residues long. The DNA of the CDR3 is TGTGCCAGCAGTTACTCACCGTTAGGGCGGGGCAGGAACATTCAGTACTTC. Its protein product is CASSYSPLGRGRNIQYF.

This clonotype was counted many times. This chain links TRBV11-2 with TRBJ2-1; 10 bases align to TRBD1. The CDR3 length is 15 residues. In germline, CDR1 is SGHAT, CDR2 FQNNGV. The junction had 8 bases not matched to a gene; V was cut back by 5 bases and J by 7 bases. CDR3 bases: TGTGCCAGCAGCAAGGACAGGGGGAGGGGGAATGAGCAGTTCTTC. Translated: CASSKDRGRGNEQFF. Using reference TRBV11-2 and TRBJ2-1 for the parts outside the CDR3, the full variable domain is EAGVAQSPRYKIIEKRQSVAFWCNPISGHATLYWYQQILGQGPKLLIQFQNNGVVDDSQLPKDRFSAERLKGVDSTLKIQPAKLEDSAVYLCASSKDRGRGNEQFFGPGTRLTVL.

The chain has TRBV6-1 and TRBJ1-5, with TRBD1 matching over 8 bases. Trimming cost V 5 bases and J 7 bases; bases outside gene matches: 7. There are 14 residues in the CDR3. Germline values: CDR1 MNHNS, CDR2 SASEGT. CDR3 sequence: CASSLTGAGQPQHF. As DNA, the CDR3 is TGTGCCAGCAGTCTGACAGGGGCAGGGCAGCCCCAGCATTTT.

The CDR3 is CASSQGTSGGFSSYNEQFF. As DNA, the CDR3 is TGTGCCAGCAGCCAAGGGACTAGCGGGGGGTTTAGCTCCTACAATGAGCAGTTCTTC. The chain employs TRBV9 and TRBJ2-1; 15 positions agree with TRBD2. Trimming at V came to 4 bases and at J to 0 bases, leaving 8 bases not matched to a gene. CDR3 size: 19 residues. Per germline, CDR1 SGDLS and CDR2 YYNGEE.

This clonotype was picked up many times. The chain joins TRBV14 to TRBJ1-2; D unresolved. CDR1 is SGHDN and CDR2 is FVKESK in the germline V gene. Trimming took off 2 bases at V and 7 bases at J, with 11 bases between the two ends. There are 13 residues in the CDR3. The CDR3 protein is CASSQFPAAGYTF. In nucleotides, the CDR3 is TGTGCCAGCAGCCAATTTCCAGCTGCTGGCTACACCTTC.